This T cell receptor beta chain was recorded in a study of response to subunit inactivated influenza vaccine. This CDR3 comprises 14 residues. Germline V lookup: CDR1 MNHEY, CDR2 SMNVEV (reference sequence). The trim removed 5 bases at V and 7 bases at J, leaving 8 bases unmatched. General observations from the study: Authors suggested that a seasonal influenza vaccination recruits few new T cells each time.

A word on this clonotype: The target antigen is unknown.

MiXCR was run by TCRdb on the RT-PCR reads, yielding one entry per CDR3 protein. The sample contains approximately 530,000 distinct CDR3 sequences, around 8% of which appear only once. The sequence was obtained from a man aged 50 to 69 who received an inactivated influenza vaccine. The sequencing used PBMCs from blood, collected about 24 months after vaccination. The gene calls are TRBV27 and TRBJ2-1; 7 bases line up with TRBD1. The CDR3 is CASSPTGAENEQFF. The CDR3 region has the DNA TGTGCCAGCAGTCCTACAGGGGCGGAGAATGAGCAGTTCTTC.